This T cell receptor (beta chain) originates from a study of long-term antiretroviral therapy in people with HIV. Germline-derived CDR1 and CDR2 are SGHDT and YYEEEE. V was trimmed by 8 bases and J by 1 base, leaving 15 bases between them. The CDR3 sequence is 14 residues long. The immunoSEQ assay was v3.0, run at survey level. Sequencing was intended to reach roughly 40,000-50,000 T-cell genomes per sample. Method: immunoSEQ multiplex PCR; TCRdb's copy keeps in-frame clones and lacks some. The sample contains 19,000 or so clones, roughly four fifths of which appear only once. Findings and caveats of the study: Repertoires in HIV (unlike those of controls) had narrower CDR3 length ranges. Blood in the study was drawn between the mid-2000s and the late 2010s, possibly under older ART regimens, which may be less effective than current ones. Repertoire dominance by clones expanded before ART was seen at all time points.

Turning to this clone: Its antigen is still unknown.

The chain carries TRBV5-6 and TRBJ1-2; tentative D call: TRBD1 (6 bases). This TCR was recovered from a middle-aged man with HIV. The sequences come from unsorted PBMCs, collected 0.3 years before starting antiretroviral therapy. The DNA for the CDR3 is TGTGCCAGTGCCCCAGGGGCAGGTAACTATGGCTACACCTTC. As protein: CASAPGAGNYGYTF.